The clone carrying this T cell receptor (beta chain) has a count of ten or more. The CDR3 length is 15 residues. Trimming took 6 bases from V and 2 from J; bases not matched to a gene: 5. Germline CDR1 is DFQATT and CDR2 is SNEGSKA (reference sequence). By 5'RACE with 10-nucleotide random UMIs, the cDNA was made. In TCRdb, the 5' RACE reads were re-called with MiXCR into one record per CDR3 protein. The table includes tens of thousands of distinct CDR3 sequences, roughly 4.8% detected once. This sample was included in a study of neurological immune-mediated disorders. The study built unsorted libraries from 2 million PBMCs kept at -80 C.

This sequence was found in a woman under 40 with multiple sclerosis. Sequences were obtained from PBMCs. V usage is TRBV20-1 and J usage is TRBJ2-4, with TRBD2 matching over 12 bases. CDR3 in amino acids: CSAKTSGSPKNIQYF. In DNA form, the CDR3 reads TGCAGTGCCAAGACTAGCGGGAGCCCCAAAAACATTCAGTACTTC.